This is a list of T cell receptor beta chains from one sample in a study of T cell responses to AZD1222 COVID-19 vaccine. Repertoires were generated with immunoSEQ multiplex PCR, while TCRdb's copy carries only in-frame clones and drops some. The table shows 170,000 or so clones, with approximately 90% occurring only once. The specimen was peripheral blood, collected on day 0 of AZD1222 vaccination. The receptors shown here come from an adult in good health. Each CDR3 is given with its conserved first and last residue. Fields, in order: clone size, J gene, V gene, D gene, CDR3 protein, CDR3 DNA. The D gene is left open where the match is weak. Some rows have no size entry. The others give once, few or many, or a class for an expanded clone.

NA,TRBJ1-2,TRBV18,NA,CASSPEGTPGGGYTF,TGTGCCAGCTCACCCGAAGGGACTCCGGGAGGGGGCTACACCTTC
NA,TRBJ1-2,TRBV28,NA,CASSLGHGYTF,TGTGCCAGCAGTTTAGGACACGGCTACACCTTC
once,TRBJ2-7,TRBV29-1,TRBD1,CSTRQGSMNEQYF,TGCAGCACTCGACAGGGATCTATGAACGAGCAGTACTTC
NA,TRBJ1-1,TRBV5-1,NA,CASRGGIAQNTEAFF,TGCGCCAGCAGGGGAGGGATCGCCCAAAACACTGAAGCTTTCTTT
NA,TRBJ2-3,TRBV6-1,TRBD2,CASSEASAGGLGDTQYF,TGTGCCAGCAGTGAAGCTTCAGCGGGGGGGCTGGGGGATACGCAGTATTTT
NA,TRBJ1-5,TRBV13,NA,CASSLGASNQPQHF,TGTGCCAGCAGCTTAGGTGCCAGCAATCAGCCCCAGCATTTT
NA,TRBJ1-5,TRBV6-5,NA,CASSYGVGDNQPQHF,TGTGCCAGCAGTTACGGGGTGGGCGACAATCAGCCCCAGCATTTT
NA,TRBJ2-7,TRBV6-5,NA,CASTRWGGPYEQYF,TGTGCCAGCACGCGGTGGGGGGGCCCCTACGAGCAGTACTTC
NA,TRBJ1-3,TRBV4-1,NA,CASSQEHGSGNTIYF,TGCGCCAGCAGCCAAGAACATGGCTCTGGAAACACCATATATTTT
NA,TRBJ1-2,TRBV11-2,NA,CASSQQGSAVYGYTF,TGTGCCAGCAGCCAACAGGGTAGTGCAGTATATGGCTACACCTTC
NA,TRBJ1-1,TRBV29-1,NA,CSVSTRLSNTEAFF,TGCAGCGTCTCTACACGACTATCGAACACTGAAGCTTTCTTT
few,TRBJ2-2,TRBV2,NA,CASSAERTGELFF,TGTGCCAGCAGTGCGGAGAGGACCGGGGAGCTGTTTTTT
NA,TRBJ2-5,TRBV11-2,NA,CASSLAPGEGQETQYF,TGTGCCAGCAGCTTAGCTCCGGGGGAAGGGCAAGAGACCCAGTACTTC
NA,TRBJ2-5,TRBV6-6,TRBD2,CASSYMASGGQETQYF,TGTGCCAGCAGTTATATGGCTAGCGGGGGCCAAGAGACCCAGTACTTC
NA,TRBJ2-7,TRBV12-3/TRBV12-4,TRBD1,CASSLGQGADQYF,TGTGCCAGCAGTTTAGGACAGGGGGCGGATCAGTACTTC
NA,TRBJ1-2,TRBV20-1,NA,CSASQQGRDGYTF,TGCAGTGCTAGTCAGCAGGGTCGTGATGGCTACACCTTC
NA,TRBJ1-6,TRBV7-5,NA,CARSLAGYSYNSPLHF,TGTGCCAGAAGCTTAGCAGGTTACTCCTATAATTCACCCCTCCACTTT
NA,TRBJ1-1,TRBV3-1/TRBV3-2,NA,CASSRGDTEAFF,TGTGCCAGCAGCCGGGGGGACACTGAAGCTTTCTTT
NA,TRBJ2-1,TRBV12-5,TRBD2,CASGLQLAGIHEQFF,TGTGCTAGTGGTTTGCAACTAGCGGGGATCCATGAGCAGTTCTTC
NA,TRBJ1-1,TRBV7-3,NA,CASSRSPSQRGTEAFF,TGTGCCAGCAGCCGATCCCCAAGCCAAAGGGGGACTGAAGCTTTCTTT
NA,TRBJ2-5,TRBV5-4,TRBD2,CASSLTSVNQETQYF,TGTGCCAGCAGCTTGACTAGCGTCAACCAAGAGACCCAGTACTTC
NA,TRBJ1-6,TRBV6-5,TRBD1,CASTLDRAHNSPLHF,TGTGCCAGCACTTTGGACAGGGCCCATAATTCACCCCTCCACTTT
NA,TRBJ2-2,TRBV6-5,NA,CASSYLGTGELFF,TGTGCCAGCAGTTATTTAGGGACCGGGGAGCTGTTTTTT
NA,TRBJ2-7,TRBV29-1,TRBD1,CSVGRTGVDNEQYF,TGCAGCGTTGGGCGGACAGGGGTGGACAACGAGCAGTACTTC
NA,TRBJ2-3,TRBV5-1,TRBD2,CASSHTTSGGRSTDTQYF,TGCGCCAGCAGCCATACGACTAGCGGGGGCCGAAGCACAGATACGCAGTATTTT
NA,TRBJ1-2,TRBV27,TRBD1,CASSLGAGQGVVGYTF,TGTGCCAGCAGTTTAGGAGCCGGACAGGGGGTGGTTGGCTACACCTTC
NA,TRBJ1-1,TRBV4-1,TRBD1,CASSQGRDRVNTEAFF,TGCGCCAGCAGCCAAGGCCGGGACAGGGTGAACACTGAAGCTTTCTTT
NA,TRBJ2-1,TRBV11-2,TRBD2,CASSLLAGAVANEQFF,TGTGCCAGCAGCTTATTAGCGGGGGCCGTGGCCAATGAGCAGTTCTTC
NA,TRBJ1-2,TRBV28,NA,CASSFVQTASRGGYTF,TGTGCCAGCAGTTTCGTACAGACAGCGTCCCGAGGGGGCTACACCTTC
NA,TRBJ2-2,TRBV30,TRBD1,CAWMGQGHTGELFF,TGTGCCTGGATGGGACAGGGTCACACCGGGGAGCTGTTTTTT
once,TRBJ1-6,TRBV19,TRBD1,CASSGGQGSATNSPLHF,TGTGCCAGTAGTGGTGGACAGGGATCGGCTACTAATTCACCCCTCCACTTT
NA,TRBJ1-2,TRBV28,TRBD1,CASSLEGAGGYTF,TGTGCCAGCAGTTTGGAGGGGGCGGGTGGCTACACCTTC
few,TRBJ2-1,TRBV18,TRBD1,CASAYTGQYNEQFF,TGTGCCAGCGCCTATACGGGACAGTACAATGAGCAGTTCTTC
NA,TRBJ1-1,TRBV28,TRBD1,CANSETGRDTEAFF,TGTGCCAACTCCGAGACAGGGAGGGACACTGAAGCTTTCTTT
NA,TRBJ2-7,TRBV6-6,NA,CASSSRHEQYF,TGTGCCAGCAGTTCGCGCCACGAGCAGTACTTC
NA,TRBJ1-2,TRBV2,NA,CASGDPRSSVGYTF,TGTGCCAGCGGGGACCCCAGGAGTTCAGTTGGCTACACCTTC
once,TRBJ2-7,TRBV28,NA,CASRGRGLSYEQYF,TGTGCCAGCCGGGGCCGGGGGCTGTCCTACGAGCAGTACTTC
once,TRBJ2-3,TRBV10-2,NA,CASLTTDTQYF,TGCGCCAGCCTTACGACAGATACGCAGTATTTT
once,TRBJ1-1,TRBV10-1,NA,CASNEDTDSEAFF,TGCGCCAGCAACGAAGACACTGACTCAGAAGCTTTCTTT
NA,TRBJ1-1,TRBV28,TRBD1,CASSLDRALNTEAFF,TGTGCCAGCAGTTTGGACAGGGCCTTGAACACTGAAGCTTTCTTT
NA,TRBJ2-7,TRBV11-2,TRBD1,CASSLGRGQGAYEQYF,TGTGCCAGCAGCTTAGGGCGGGGACAGGGGGCCTACGAACAGTACTTC
NA,TRBJ2-2,TRBV3-1/TRBV3-2,NA,CASSLGGGPGELFF,TGTGCCAGCAGCCTTGGAGGCGGTCCCGGGGAGCTGTTTTTT
NA,TRBJ1-1,TRBV11-1,TRBD1,CASSEDRGQETEAFF,TGTGCCAGCAGCGAGGACAGGGGGCAAGAAACTGAAGCTTTCTTT
NA,TRBJ1-1,TRBV18,NA,CASSSSTGTGTEAFF,TGTGCCAGCTCATCTTCAACAGGGACGGGGACTGAAGCTTTCTTT
NA,TRBJ1-4,TRBV29-1,NA,CSVGDRPPEKLFF,TGCAGCGTTGGGGACCGGCCCCCCGAAAAACTGTTTTTT
NA,TRBJ2-5,TRBV2,NA,CASTEKETQYF,TGTGCCAGCACAGAGAAAGAGACCCAGTACTTC
NA,TRBJ2-1,TRBV5-4,NA,CASRGTGNEQFF,TGTGCCAGCAGGGGCACAGGGAATGAGCAGTTCTTC
NA,TRBJ1-5,TRBV6-2/TRBV6-3,NA,CASSYLGGQPQHF,TGTGCCAGCAGTTACCTAGGTGGTCAGCCCCAGCATTTT
NA,TRBJ2-5,TRBV7-3,NA,CASSLTYQETQYF,TGTGCCAGCAGCTTAACATACCAAGAGACCCAGTACTTC
NA,TRBJ2-7,TRBV2,NA,CASSEMEVGRRIYEQYF,TGTGCCAGCAGTGAAATGGAGGTTGGACGGCGGATCTACGAGCAGTACTTC
NA,TRBJ1-2,TRBV5-4,TRBD1,CASSSPGTANYGYTF,TGTGCCAGCAGCTCACCCGGGACAGCTAACTATGGCTACACCTTC
NA,TRBJ2-1,TRBV3-1/TRBV3-2,TRBD2,CASSQALAGDSSYNEQFF,TGTGCCAGCAGCCAGGCACTAGCGGGGGACAGCTCCTACAATGAGCAGTTCTTC
NA,TRBJ2-7,TRBV6-1,TRBD1,CASSELGGGSTYEQYF,TGTGCCAGCAGTGAACTAGGGGGCGGAAGTACCTACGAGCAGTACTTC
NA,TRBJ1-5,TRBV19,NA,CASSTQFYSNQPQHF,TGTGCCAGTAGTACCCAATTTTATAGCAATCAGCCCCAGCATTTT
NA,TRBJ1-1,TRBV6-2/TRBV6-3,NA,CASSYSRAGRAFF,TGTGCCAGCAGTTACTCGAGGGCAGGGCGAGCTTTCTTT
NA,TRBJ2-3,TRBV19,TRBD2,CASSLGFAGGLTDTQYF,TGTGCCAGTTCTCTGGGTTTTGCGGGGGGCCTCACAGATACGCAGTATTTT
NA,TRBJ1-5,TRBV27,NA,CASARGGGKQPQHF,TGTGCCAGCGCCCGAGGGGGGGGCAAGCAGCCCCAGCATTTT
NA,TRBJ2-2,TRBV9,TRBD1,CASSPPSGTENTGELFF,TGTGCCAGCAGCCCACCTTCCGGGACAGAGAACACCGGGGAGCTGTTTTTT
NA,TRBJ1-2,TRBV6-5,NA,CASSYEGSYGYTF,TGTGCCAGCAGTTACGAGGGCAGCTATGGCTACACCTTC